A selection of T cell receptor beta chains follows, all from one sample in a study of T-cell reconstitution after alpha-beta-depleted transplantation in children. One entry per CDR3 protein, called by TCRdb with MiXCR from the PCR reads. There are some 600,000 distinct CDR3 sequences in the sample; roughly 13% occur only once, and approximately 2.1% lies in the top ten. Sequencing was performed on PBMCs, mostly from graft donor cells, taken 360 days after TCRalphabeta/CD19-depleted stem cell transplant. All receptors derive from a male patient between 10 and 17 years old who had a stem cell transplant for acute myeloid leukemia, so the T cells may come from the graft donor. The CDR3 runs from the conserved cysteine through the conserved F or W. Each record gives: J gene, V gene, clone size, D gene, CDR3 DNA, CDR3 protein. D genes are given only for firm matches. Clone size appears in some rows only: once, few, many, or a class for an expanded clone.

TRBJ2-5	TRBV5-1	.	TRBD2	TGCGCCAGCAGCCCCTTGTCTAGCGGGAGGGCAGAGACCCAGTACTTC	CASSPLSSGRAETQYF
TRBJ2-1	TRBV7-9	few	.	TGTGCCAGCAGCCCCTTGGGGAGGCCCAACTCCTACAATGAGCAGTTCTTC	CASSPLGRPNSYNEQFF
TRBJ2-7	TRBV21-1	many	.	TGTGCCAGCAGCAAAGAGGCGAGGAGATGGGACGAGCAGTACTTC	CASSKEARRWDEQYF
TRBJ2-7	TRBV9	many	.	TGTGCCAGCAGCGCGGGGGCGGTTCCCTACGAGCAGTACTTC	CASSAGAVPYEQYF
TRBJ2-4	TRBV5-1	many	.	TGCGCCAGCAGCTTGGCCCGGGATCCCGCGTACATTCAGTACTTC	CASSLARDPAYIQYF
TRBJ2-7	TRBV2	.	TRBD1	TGTGCCAGCAGTGCCCAGGACAGGGCTAGGGGGTACTACGAGCAGTACTTC	CASSAQDRARGYYEQYF
TRBJ1-1	TRBV6-2/TRBV6-3	.	.	TGTGCCAGCCTCAAAAGGAACACTGAAGCTTTCTTT	CASLKRNTEAFF
TRBJ1-6	TRBV28	many	.	TGTGCCAGCAGCCGTCCTGCGACGGCGCTAAATTCACCCCTCCACTTT	CASSRPATALNSPLHF
TRBJ1-1	TRBV7-6	.	.	TGTGCCAGCAGCCAAGGACAAAAGGGAGCGAACACTGAAGCTTTCTTT	CASSQGQKGANTEAFF
TRBJ2-2	TRBV2	.	TRBD2	TGTGCCAGCGGGCGGCTAGCGGAAAACACCGGGGAGCTGTTTTTT	CASGRLAENTGELFF
TRBJ2-5	TRBV7-9	many	TRBD2	TGTGCCAGCAGCCTAGCTACTAGCGGTCAAGAGACCCAGTACTTC	CASSLATSGQETQYF
TRBJ2-7	TRBV7-2	few	.	TGTGCCAGCAGCCTGGCTGAGGGGGGTCAGGGGTATAGGGAGCAGTACTTC	CASSLAEGGQGYREQYF
TRBJ2-1	TRBV5-1	many	TRBD2	TGTGCCAGCAGCCCGGGACTAGCGGGAGGAAATGAGCAGTTCTTC	CASSPGLAGGNEQFF
TRBJ1-2	TRBV7-9	few	TRBD1	TGTGCCAGCAGCTCACAGGGGCATGGCTACACCTTC	CASSSQGHGYTF
TRBJ2-7	TRBV4-3	many	.	TGCGCCAGCAGCCAAGCATACAGAGCCTACGAGCAGTACTTC	CASSQAYRAYEQYF
TRBJ1-5	TRBV4-2	few	.	TGTGCCAGCAGCCAAGCAGCCCAGCCTCACCCTCAGCCCCAGCATTTT	CASSQAAQPHPQPQHF
TRBJ2-3	TRBV15	.	TRBD1	TGTGCCACCAGCTCTCGACCGGGACAGGTCACAGATACGCAGTATTTT	CATSSRPGQVTDTQYF
TRBJ2-2	TRBV7-2	once	.	TGTGCCAGCAGCTTAGCGCCAGAGACGAACACCGGGGAGCTGTTTTTT	CASSLAPETNTGELFF
TRBJ1-2	TRBV10-3	few	.	TGTGCCACTAGGACAGCCTATGGCTACACCTTC	CATRTAYGYTF
TRBJ2-3	TRBV12-3/TRBV12-4	few	.	TGTGCCAGCAGAACTAGCAATTTCCAGTATTTT	CASRTSNFQYF
TRBJ2-7	TRBV29-1	few	TRBD2	TGCAGCGTTGAAGGGGGGGGTGAGGGCGGCCACTCCTACGAGCAGTACTTC	CSVEGGGEGGHSYEQYF
TRBJ2-3	TRBV20-1	.	TRBD2	TGCAGTGCCGTTAGCGGGATTACAAGCACAGATACGCAGTATTTT	CSAVSGITSTDTQYF
TRBJ1-4	TRBV12-3/TRBV12-4	many	.	TGTGCCAGCAGTTCTAATGAAAAACTGTTTTTT	CASSSNEKLFF